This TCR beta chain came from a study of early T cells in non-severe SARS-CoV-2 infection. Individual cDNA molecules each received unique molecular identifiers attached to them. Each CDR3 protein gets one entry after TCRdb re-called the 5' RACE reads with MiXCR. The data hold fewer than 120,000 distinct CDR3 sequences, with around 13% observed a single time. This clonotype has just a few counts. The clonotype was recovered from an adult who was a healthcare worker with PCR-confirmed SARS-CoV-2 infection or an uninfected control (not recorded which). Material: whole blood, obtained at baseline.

In nucleotides, the CDR3 is TGTGCCAGCACCCCCCCGTGGCCCGGGCAGCCCCAGCATTTT. It yields the protein CASTPPWPGQPQHF. This chain joins TRBV21-1 and TRBJ1-5; the table's D call TRBD1 went unverified against the DNA. TRBV21-1 is flagged as a pseudogene. This CDR3 is built from 14 residues.